The 2 T cell receptor beta chains below all came from one sample that was sequenced in a study of blood T cells in healthy people across ages. For the second PCR, which ran for about 7 to 11 cycles, a sample-barcoded 5' primer and a J-beta primer mix were used. TCRdb processed the 5' RACE reads anew with MiXCR; each CDR3 protein has one entry. Of over 950,000 distinct CDR3 sequences listed, 35% to 40% are singletons. Sequences were obtained from blood. These receptors were collected from a man younger than 35 in good health.

The sample holds a few counts of this clonotype. The J gene is TRBJ1-2, the V gene TRBV24-1, with D tentatively TRBD1 (6 bases). Germline CDR1 reads KGHDR; CDR2 reads SFDVKD. The CDR3 totals 12 residues. The ends were cut back, 1 base at V and 13 bases at J, with 12 bases in the middle. Written as DNA, the CDR3 is TGTGCCACCAGTGATTTCGGGGGCCGAATCACCTTC. Its protein product is CATSDFGGRITF.

This clonotype was counted only a few times. In DNA form, the CDR3 reads TGCGCCAGCAGCCGCATTCAGGGGGGATCTAATGAAAAACTGTTTTTT. Translated: CASSRIQGGSNEKLFF. The V and J genes are TRBV4-1 and TRBJ1-4; TRBD1 matches at 7 bases. The V and J ends lost 4 bases and 3 bases, in that order; junction bases with no gene match: 8. This CDR3 has 16 amino acids. Germline CDR1 reads MGHRA; CDR2 reads YSYEKL.